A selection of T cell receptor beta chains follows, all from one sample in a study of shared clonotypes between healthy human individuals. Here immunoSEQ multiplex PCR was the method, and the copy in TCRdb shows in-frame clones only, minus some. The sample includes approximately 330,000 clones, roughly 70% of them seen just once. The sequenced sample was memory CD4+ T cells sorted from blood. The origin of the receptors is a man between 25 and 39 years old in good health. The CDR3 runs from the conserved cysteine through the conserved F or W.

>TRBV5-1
CASSFSGNTGELFF
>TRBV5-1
CASSLQGGETQYF
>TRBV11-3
CASSLTSGAHNEQFF
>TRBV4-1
CASSQEGIGTDTQYF
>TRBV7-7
CASSTRNEQFF
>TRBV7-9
CASSSQGAQPQHF
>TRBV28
CASSPGILGETQYF
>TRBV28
CASSLGGRYNEQFF
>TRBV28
CASSNLGVIYGYTF
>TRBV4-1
CASSQDVRREGSHTQYF
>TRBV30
CAWSGLSNEKLFF
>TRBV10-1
CASSKGSYEQYF
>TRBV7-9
CASSLPAPSTDTQYF
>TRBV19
CASSLAGGTDTQYF
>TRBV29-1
CSAGKGRENYGYTF
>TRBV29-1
CSVGKGLGQPQHF
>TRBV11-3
CASSPGGGSYEQYF
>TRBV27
CASSYGQGITNEQFF
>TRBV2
CASSVRGGSEKLFF
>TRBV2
CASRTRTGLYNEQFF
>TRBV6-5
CASSRDRFSGNTIYF
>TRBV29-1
CSVDGGANVLTF
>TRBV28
CASSLPTDRTEQYF
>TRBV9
CASSLPGTSGYNEQFF
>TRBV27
CASSNVRRREKLFF
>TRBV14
CASSQDRVTEQFF
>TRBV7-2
CASRLSRSSYEQYF
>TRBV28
CASERKGNQPQHF
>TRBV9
CASSVGTSGSYEQYF
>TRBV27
CASRGSGDLSYEQYF
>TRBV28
CASSLGTVNYGYTF
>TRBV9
CASSVVTGAQETQYF
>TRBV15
CATSRDYGNEQYF
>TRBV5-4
CASSLEGPRMYQETQYF
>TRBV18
CASSPRKGRVRDTGELFF
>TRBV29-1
CSGSTGTGGANEQFF
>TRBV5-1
CASSLRPSGSLSEQYF
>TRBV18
CASSIGRAQRLYYEQFF
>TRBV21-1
CASSKDPSGRVYNEQFF
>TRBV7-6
CASSFGGTGYYEQYF
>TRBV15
CATSRGGVNQPQHF
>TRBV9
CASNETGTNYGYTF
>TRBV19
CASKGPSGIFQETQYF
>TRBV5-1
CASSLDGRDTQYF
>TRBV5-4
CASSLTVTNTGELFF
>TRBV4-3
CASSQEGGPQRNTEAFF
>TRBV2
CASRGPVYEQYF
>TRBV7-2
CASSLVDTQYF
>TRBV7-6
CASSLKVSLQGAANEQFF
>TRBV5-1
CASSSPELDTQYF
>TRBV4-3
CASSQDHRPYNEQFF
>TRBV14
CASSQQGFMTEAFF
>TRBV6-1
CASSGGTSGIREQYF
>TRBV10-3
CAISEGEKFVNEQFF
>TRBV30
CAWRGVANTEAFF
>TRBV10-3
CAISESRSGRAAYEQYF
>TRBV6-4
CASSDGSSSYGYTF
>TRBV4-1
CASSQDTDREQYF
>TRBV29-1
CSKTGFGETQYF